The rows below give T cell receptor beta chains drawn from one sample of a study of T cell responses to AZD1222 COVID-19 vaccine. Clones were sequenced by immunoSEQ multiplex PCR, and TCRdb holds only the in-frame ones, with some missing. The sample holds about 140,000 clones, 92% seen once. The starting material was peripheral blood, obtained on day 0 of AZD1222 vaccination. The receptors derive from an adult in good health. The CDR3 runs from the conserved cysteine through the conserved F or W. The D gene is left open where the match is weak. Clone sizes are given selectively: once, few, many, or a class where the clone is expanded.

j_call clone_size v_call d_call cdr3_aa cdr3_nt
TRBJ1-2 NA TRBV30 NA CAWTRLGHYGYTF TGTGCCTGGACGCGACTGGGTCATTATGGCTACACCTTC
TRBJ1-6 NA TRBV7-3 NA CASSLGGGRGSPLHF TGTGCCAGCAGCTTAGGTGGGGGGCGCGGTTCACCCCTCCACTTT
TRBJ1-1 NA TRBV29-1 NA CSVAGRMNTEAFF TGCAGCGTTGCCGGGCGCATGAACACTGAAGCTTTCTTT
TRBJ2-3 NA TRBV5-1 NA CASSLMQGGVDTQYF TGCGCCAGCAGCCTAATGCAGGGGGGCGTGGATACGCAGTATTTT
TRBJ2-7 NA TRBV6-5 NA CASSYGGGSYEQYF TGTGCCAGCAGTTACGGGGGTGGGTCCTACGAGCAGTACTTC
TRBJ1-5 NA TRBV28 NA CASSPPNQPQHF TGTGCCAGCAGTCCCCCCAATCAGCCCCAGCATTTT
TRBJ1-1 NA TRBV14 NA CASSQDFVWGRVNTEAFF TGTGCCAGCAGCCAAGATTTTGTCTGGGGCAGGGTTAACACTGAAGCTTTCTTT
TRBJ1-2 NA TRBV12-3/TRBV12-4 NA CASSWGNYGYTF TGTGCCAGCAGTTGGGGAAACTATGGCTACACCTTC
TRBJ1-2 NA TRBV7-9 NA CASSSRVGGRNYGYTF TGTGCCAGCAGCTCCCGGGTCGGGGGGCGGAACTATGGCTACACCTTC
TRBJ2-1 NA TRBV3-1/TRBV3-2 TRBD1 CASSQDGQGASNEQFF TGTGCCAGCAGCCAAGACGGACAGGGGGCGAGTAATGAGCAGTTCTTC
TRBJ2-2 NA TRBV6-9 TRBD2 CASSSLAYSGELFF TGTGCCAGCAGTTCACTAGCGTACTCCGGGGAGCTGTTTTTT
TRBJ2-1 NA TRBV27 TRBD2 CASSDGLAVLDDEQFF TGTGCCAGCAGTGACGGACTAGCGGTACTCGACGATGAGCAGTTCTTC
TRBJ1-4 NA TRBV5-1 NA CASSLARATNEKLFF TGCGCCAGCAGCTTGGCCAGGGCCACGAATGAAAAACTGTTTTTT
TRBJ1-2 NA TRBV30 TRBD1 CAWSHRTGGAVYTF TGTGCCTGGAGTCATAGGACAGGGGGCGCAGTCTACACCTTC
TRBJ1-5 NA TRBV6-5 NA CASGTGVSNQPQHF TGTGCCAGTGGGACCGGTGTGAGCAATCAGCCCCAGCATTTT
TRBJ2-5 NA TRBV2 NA CASTTDQETQYF TGTGCCAGCACGACGGATCAAGAGACCCAGTACTTC
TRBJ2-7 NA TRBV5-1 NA CASSLAGDGLEQYF TGCGCCAGCAGCTTGGCGGGAGATGGCCTCGAGCAGTACTTC
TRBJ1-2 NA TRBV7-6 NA CASRPRGLLNYGYTF TGTGCCAGCAGACCAAGGGGACTCCTTAACTATGGCTACACCTTC
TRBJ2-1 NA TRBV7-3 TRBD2 CASSLTAGDSYNEQFF TGTGCCAGCAGCTTAACAGCGGGAGACTCCTACAATGAGCAGTTCTTC
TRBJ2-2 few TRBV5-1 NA CASSLNRADTGELFF TGCGCCAGCAGCTTGAATAGAGCGGACACCGGGGAGCTGTTTTTT
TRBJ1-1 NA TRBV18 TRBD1 CASSPLPRDRRRSTEAFF TGTGCCAGCTCACCACTTCCCCGGGACAGGCGACGTAGCACTGAAGCTTTCTTT
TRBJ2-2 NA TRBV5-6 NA CASSHFRGTGELFF TGTGCCAGCAGTCACTTCCGGGGGACCGGGGAGCTGTTTTTT
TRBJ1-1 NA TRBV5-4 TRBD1 CASSLNRGSNTEAFF TGTGCCAGCAGCTTAAACAGGGGCTCTAACACTGAAGCTTTCTTT
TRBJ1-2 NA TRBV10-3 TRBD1 CAISPTGYGYTF TGTGCCATCAGCCCGACAGGGTATGGCTACACCTTC
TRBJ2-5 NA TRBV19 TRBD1 CASSSWTGESETQYF TGTGCCAGTAGTTCCTGGACAGGGGAGAGTGAGACCCAGTACTTC
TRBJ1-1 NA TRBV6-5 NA CASSTQGRGNTEAFF TGTGCCAGCAGTACACAGGGTAGGGGGAACACTGAAGCTTTCTTT
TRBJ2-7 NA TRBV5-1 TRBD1 CASSLLRTGVAYEQYF TGCGCCAGCAGCTTGCTAAGGACAGGGGTCGCCTACGAGCAGTACTTC
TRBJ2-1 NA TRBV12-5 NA CASGAQGSGNEQFF TGTGCTAGTGGTGCTCAAGGATCCGGGAACGAGCAGTTCTTC
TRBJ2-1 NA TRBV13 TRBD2 CASSLRGTSGDNEQFF TGTGCCAGCAGCCTTCGGGGGACTAGCGGTGACAATGAGCAGTTCTTC
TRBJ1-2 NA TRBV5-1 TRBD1 CASRLLQGNYGYTF TGCGCCAGCAGATTATTACAGGGGAACTATGGCTACACCTTC
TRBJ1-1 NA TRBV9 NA CASSVAGAGNTEAFF TGTGCCAGCAGCGTAGCGGGGGCAGGGAACACTGAAGCTTTCTTT
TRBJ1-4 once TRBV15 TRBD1 CATSRVTGQGYEKLFF TGTGCCACCAGCAGAGTCACGGGACAGGGCTATGAAAAACTGTTTTTT
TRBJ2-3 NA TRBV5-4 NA CASSLAPLKTDTQYF TGTGCCAGCAGCTTGGCTCCCTTAAAAACAGATACGCAGTATTTT
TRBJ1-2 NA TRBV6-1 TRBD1 CASSENRGNSYGYTF TGTGCCAGCAGTGAAAACAGGGGGAACTCCTATGGCTACACCTTC
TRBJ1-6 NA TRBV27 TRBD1 CASSLETGANSPLHF TGTGCCAGCAGTCTGGAAACAGGGGCCAATTCACCCCTCCACTTT
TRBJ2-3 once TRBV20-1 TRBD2 CSASARGSGPDTQYF TGCAGTGCTAGTGCTCGCGGGAGCGGCCCAGATACGCAGTATTTT
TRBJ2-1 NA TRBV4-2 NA CASSPRDGSSYNEQFF TGTGCCAGCAGCCCGAGGGACGGGAGCTCCTACAATGAGCAGTTCTTC
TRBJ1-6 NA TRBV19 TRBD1 CASTSFRGQDSPLHF TGTGCCAGTACTTCCTTCCGGGGACAGGATTCACCCCTCCACTTT
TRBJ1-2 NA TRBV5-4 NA CASSKDGTLNYGYTF TGTGCCAGCAGCAAGGACGGGACCCTTAACTATGGCTACACCTTC
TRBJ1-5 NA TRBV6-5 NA CASSPSDAYQPQHF TGTGCCAGCAGTCCATCGGACGCTTATCAGCCCCAGCATTTT
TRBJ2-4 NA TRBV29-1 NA CSVEGIPGNIQYF TGCAGCGTTGAGGGCATACCCGGGAACATTCAGTACTTC
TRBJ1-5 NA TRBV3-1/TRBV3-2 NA CASSQADQPQHF TGTGCCAGCAGCCAGGCCGATCAGCCCCAGCATTTT
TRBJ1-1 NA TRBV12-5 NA CASLDVGLVMNTEAFF TGTGCTAGCCTGGATGTGGGGCTCGTCATGAACACTGAAGCTTTCTTT